Presented here are 14 T cell receptor beta chains from one specimen sequenced in a study of somatic mutations in cytotoxic T cells in rheumatoid arthritis. The data were produced by immunoSEQ multiplex PCR, yet TCRdb's version contains in-frame clones alone and is incomplete. The sample records more than 35,000 clones, under 90% being singletons. The source material was CD8+ T cells sorted from blood. Receptors were obtained from a man aged 35 to 55 in good health.

The chain has TRBV7-3 and TRBJ2-2; D remains ambiguous. This CDR3 spans 14 amino acids. Germline V lookup: CDR1 SGHTA, CDR2 FQGTGA. V was shortened by 5 bases and J by 3 bases, with 10 bases between the two germline ends. The DNA for the CDR3 is TGTGCCAGCAGCCCTCCGGACGACACCGGGGAGCTGTTTTTT. It specifies CASSPPDDTGELFF.

The V gene is TRBV11-1, the J gene TRBJ2-5; D ambiguous. The CDR3 loop spans 11 amino acids. Germline CDR1 reads SGHAT; CDR2 reads FQDESV (reference sequence). Trimming took 1 base from V and 6 from J, leaving 3 bases between them. Written as DNA, the CDR3 is TGTGCCAGCAGCTTAGGGCAGACCCAGTACTTC. Translating it yields CASSLGQTQYF.

This chain connects TRBV7-9 to TRBJ2-5; 10 nucleotides align to TRBD1. The J segment lost 4 bases and the V segment lost 5 bases, leaving 7 bases of the junction unmatched. This CDR3 is 15 amino acids long. CDR1 and CDR2 (germline): SEHNR, FQNEAQ (reference sequence). CDR3 nucleotide sequence: TGTGCCAGCAGCCTGGGGGACAGGGGAGGAGAGACCCAGTACTTC. Its translation: CASSLGDRGGETQYF.

The chain recombines TRBV5-1 with TRBJ2-7, with 8 bases fitting TRBD2. CDR1 and CDR2 (germline): SGHRS, YFSETQ. This CDR3 is built from 15 residues. Germline trimming cut 0 bases from V and 4 bases from J; bases unmatched to any gene: 6. CDR3 coding DNA: TGCGCCAGCAGCTTGGCCACGGGAGGGACTTACGAGCAGTACTTC. Protein: CASSLATGGTYEQYF.

The chain joins TRBV27 to TRBJ2-3; the D is unclear. The CDR3 loop spans 11 amino acids. The V end lost 3 bases, the J end lost 6 bases, and 4 bases lay between the germline ends. Germline V gene data show CDR1 as MNHEY and CDR2 as SMNVEV (reference sequence). The CDR3 spells CASSFSDTQYF. The DNA for the CDR3 is TGTGCCAGCAGTTTTTCCGATACGCAGTATTTT.

The genes are TRBV5-1 and TRBJ2-7, with a weak D call TRBD2 (6 bases). Per the germline V gene, CDR1 is SGHRS and CDR2 is YFSETQ. The V gene lost 4 bases and the J gene lost 5 bases, with 25 bases spanning the gap. This CDR3 comprises 17 residues. CDR3 amino acids: CASSPTVPGLSTHEQYF. CDR3 bases: TGCGCCAGCAGCCCCACGGTCCCGGGACTGAGTACCCACGAGCAGTACTTC.

This clone came up once. The genes are TRBV9 and TRBJ2-3; 8 bases fit TRBD2. CDR1 is SGDLS and CDR2 is YYNGEE in the germline V gene. The junction had 5 bases not matched to a gene; V was cut back by 0 bases and J by 2 bases. This CDR3 is 16 amino acids long. CDR3 amino acids: CASSVEGGGLTDTQYF. The CDR3 DNA reads TGTGCCAGCAGCGTAGAGGGCGGGGGGCTCACAGATACGCAGTATTTT.

V usage is TRBV7-6 and J usage is TRBJ2-7, with D perhaps matching TRBD1 (6 bases). The CDR3 runs 14 residues. V was trimmed by 1 base and J by 3 bases, leaving 10 bases between them. Germline CDR1 SGHVS, CDR2 FNYEAQ. CDR3 residues: CASSLGTEIYEQYF. The CDR3 DNA is TGTGCCAGCAGCTTAGGGACAGAAATCTACGAGCAGTACTTC.

The rearrangement uses TRBV11-3 and TRBJ2-1; 9 positions agree with TRBD2. This CDR3 is built from 18 residues. Germline V CDR1 and CDR2: SGHNT, YENEEA. J lost 8 bases, V lost 5 bases, and 19 bases had no gene match. The CDR3 loop reads CASSRRYIAGAEGDEQFF. CDR3 sequence (DNA): TGTGCCAGCAGCAGAAGGTATATAGCGGGAGCGGAAGGGGATGAGCAGTTCTTC.

The J gene is TRBJ1-5, the V gene TRBV6-1, with 7 bases that match TRBD1. V shed 5 bases, J shed 4 bases, and the junction held 5 bases outside the gene matches. The germline V gene has CDR1 MNHNS and CDR2 SASEGT. CDR3 size: 14 residues. The CDR3 spells CASSTGTENQPQHF. Written as DNA, the CDR3 is TGTGCCAGCAGTACGGGGACAGAAAATCAGCCCCAGCATTTT.

The chain joins TRBV2 to TRBJ2-7; no clear D. V shed 0 bases and J shed 7 bases, with 16 bases lying between them. The germline V gene has CDR1 SNHLY and CDR2 FYNNEI. The length of the CDR3 is 15 residues. CDR3 region: CASSEARRLLGEQYF. In DNA form, the CDR3 reads TGTGCCAGCAGTGAAGCGCGTCGGTTATTGGGGGAGCAGTACTTC.

CDR3 coding DNA: TGTGCCAGCAGGAGAAGCACTAGCGGGAGAGAGTTGCACACCGGGGAGCTGTTTTTT. This translates into CASRRSTSGRELHTGELFF. The rearrangement joins TRBV5-8 to TRBJ2-2; 11 nucleotides line up with TRBD2. Germline loops: CDR1 SGHTS, CDR2 YDEGEE. V was pared by 5 bases and J by 3 bases, with 15 bases of the junction left unmatched. This CDR3 contains 19 residues. Together with reference TRBV5-8 and TRBJ2-2, the CDR3 gives the full variable domain: EAGVTQSPTHLIKTRGQQATLRCSPISGHTSVYWYQQALGLGLQFLLWYDEGEERNRGNFPPRFSGRQFPNYSSELNVNALELEDSALYLCASRRSTSGRELHTGELFFGEGSRLTVL.

Only a few counts were recorded for this clone. The chain employs TRBV10-1 and TRBJ2-7; weak D call: TRBD2 (6 bases). CDR3 length: 13 residues. V was pared by 6 bases and J by 3 bases, with 12 bases between. Germline values: CDR1 WNHNN, CDR2 SYGVQD (reference sequence). Here the CDR3 reads CASSSSGLYEQYF. The CDR3 DNA is TGCGCCAGCAGCAGTAGCGGCCTCTACGAGCAGTACTTC.

The rearrangement joins TRBV28 to TRBJ2-5; D may be TRBD2 (6 bases). The CDR3 loop spans 15 amino acids. CDR1 and CDR2 (germline): MDHEN, SYDVKM. The V gene lost 3 bases and the J gene lost 4 bases, with 15 bases spanning the gap. CDR3 nucleotide sequence: TGTGCCAGCAGTTTCCCCCGGGAGCTTGGAGAGACCCAGTACTTC. Translated: CASSFPRELGETQYF.